The 5 T cell receptor beta chains listed next were all sequenced from one sample in a study of beta chain features in type 1 diabetes (dated by TCRdb to between 2017 and 2018). The library was made by the immunoSEQ multiplex PCR assay. All of the isolated RNA was reverse transcribed with the High Capacity cDNA Reverse Transcription Kit, so expressed TCRB transcripts were sequenced. TCRdb carries this immuneACCESS record with in-frame sequences only. Its versions omit some clonotypes, under half of them owing to an unresolved V gene in the studies checked, with the rest unexplained. The sample profile shows 300,000 to 400,000 clones; 10% to 15% of them were found once. The ten largest clones represent 0.017% of the sample. The specimen was naive CD4+ T cells from blood. Sample cell subset or site, as interpreted from the label and publication: true naive CD4+ T cells. The receptors come from a man between 18 and 35 years old in good health.

Here the CDR3 reads CASRHTPDRHKNIQYF. In DNA form, the CDR3 reads TGTGCCAGCAGACATACCCCCGACAGGCACAAAAACATTCAGTACTTC. The chain is built from TRBV11-2 and TRBJ2-4, with D tentatively TRBD1 (6 bases). With 6 bases removed from V and 3 bases from J, the gap between germline ends came to 18 bases. CDR3 length: 16 amino acids. CDR1 and CDR2 from the germline V gene are SGHAT and FQNNGV.

This clone was found once. This same CDR3 is encoded by further DNA sequences in the sample. The chain combines TRBV5-1 with TRBJ2-5; weak D call: TRBD2 (5 bases). CDR3 length: 14 amino acids. Per germline, CDR1 SGHRS and CDR2 YFSETQ. V was clipped by 5 bases and J by 2 bases, with 13 bases between them. This CDR3 reads CASSPRTGQETQYF. CDR3 sequence (DNA): TGCGCCAGCAGTCCTAGGACGGGACAAGAGACCCAGTACTTC.

V gene TRBV28 combines with J gene TRBJ2-6; 8 nucleotides match TRBD1. V lost 4 bases to trimming and J lost 1 base; unmatched junction nucleotides: 9. The CDR3 sequence is 18 residues long. The V gene's germline CDR1 is MDHEN and CDR2 SYDVKM. The CDR3 is CASSSPGQEPSGANVLTF. As DNA, the CDR3 is TGTGCCAGCAGTTCCCCGGGACAGGAACCTTCTGGGGCCAACGTCCTGACTTTC. Variable domain in full (rest from reference TRBV28 and TRBJ2-6): DVKVTQSSRYLVKRTGEKVFLECVQDMDHENMFWYRQDPGLGLRLIYFSYDVKMKEKGDIPEGYSVSREKKERFSLILESASTNQTSMYLCASSSPGQEPSGANVLTFGAGSRLTVL.

The J gene is TRBJ2-2, the V gene TRBV11-2; 10 bases fit TRBD1. CDR3 size: 15 residues. Germline V gene data show CDR1 as SGHAT and CDR2 as FQNNGV. With V trimmed by 5 bases and J by 1 base, 1 base remained unmatched. Here the CDR3 reads CASSGQGGNTGELFF. For the CDR3, the DNA is TGTGCCAGCAGCGGACAGGGGGGGAACACCGGGGAGCTGTTTTTT.

This clone was detected only a few times. V gene TRBV4-1 combines with J gene TRBJ1-1; 9 bases match TRBD1. Trimming took 1 base from V and 3 from J; bases not matched to a gene: 9. Germline CDR1 reads MGHRA; CDR2 reads YSYEKL. The CDR3 contains 17 residues. CDR3 nucleotides: TGCGCCAGCAGCCAAGTAATGGGACAGGGTACGGACACTGAAGCTTTCTTT. Encoded protein: CASSQVMGQGTDTEAFF.